This T cell receptor beta chain was sequenced during a study of robustness of blood B and T cell sequencing (dated by TCRdb to 2016 to 2019). With regard to the full study: The study aimed to determine how much peripheral blood is needed to reliably characterize an individual's TCRbeta and IgG repertoires. In each of the approximately 10 independently drawn blood samples, TCRbeta and IgG repertoires were quantified. For technical replicates, two replicate TCRbeta cDNA libraries were prepared from one shared RNA pool that came from a single 10 ml draw. The paper as a whole reports these results and caveats: Pooling tubes did not make the overlap of rare TCRbeta clonotypes any better, which implies that much larger blood volumes would be needed to capture those rare clonotypes. The 1,000 most abundant TCRbeta clonotypes from the pooled draws were found in every single 10 ml sample. Combining 3 or 4 tubes (roughly 29-45 ml blood) brought coverage of the top 10,000 TCRbeta clonotypes close to saturation. The TCRbeta rarefaction curves did not fully level off, which suggests either under-sequencing or many low-abundance clonotypes. Evidence of cross-contamination, likely caused by batch processing, was seen in one pair of TCRbeta libraries, and the UMI-sequence pairs shared between the two libraries were removed. Immediate fractionation was required for EDTA tubes, so the use of EDTA tubes in multi-site collections was limited. Between the technical replicate libraries, over 85% of the top 10,000 TCRbeta clonotypes in one library were also present in the other library.

This clonotype was found once. Its antigen remains unidentified. Per-base qualities were not stored, and no clone one base away is much larger. Libraries were constructed by PCR. Sequencing instrument: Illumina MiSeq. Synthesis of cDNA relied on SMARTScribe reverse transcriptase together with a 5' template-switch oligo that added a universal priming site. A 12-nucleotide random unique molecular identifier (UMI) was carried by the template-switch oligo, and each cDNA molecule was tagged with this UMI. During reverse transcription, chain-specific reverse primers targeted TCRbeta transcripts. Residual template-switch adapters were removed by uracil DNA glycosylase treatment, and cDNA was purified using a Qiagen MinElute kit. The first PCR ran for 20 to 25 cycles with KAPA HiFi HotStart ReadyMix and step-out primers, divided among four 50 microliter reactions. Before any further amplification, the products of the first-round PCR were gel-purified. Illumina Nextera adapters were attached in a second PCR of eight to nine cycles, and the libraries were then purified and pooled. The UMI barcode for each TCRbeta molecule was captured by a 50-nucleotide 5' read. In the source study's methods: The MIGEC toolkit was used to group reads by UMI into consensus reads. Forward and reverse consensus reads were merged with PEAR to produce final reads. Identical UMI-sequence pairs found in more than one library were treated as cross-sample contamination and removed by a custom decontamination script. MIGMAP, a wrapper around IgBLAST, was used for V(D)J assignment and CDR3 extraction. A TCR clonotype was defined as sharing the same V gene, J gene and CDR3 amino acid sequence, and CDR1 and CDR2 were not sequenced. TCRdb's own reprocessing of the public reads used fastp at Q25 and MiXCR and kept productive beta chains. Rows are combined by CDR3 protein, so each entry shows the most common genes and DNA. It is TCRdb's table, rather than the study itself, that gives the V and J calls and clone size. Present in this sample are around 910 distinct CDR3 sequences, about 71% of which were seen just once. The leading ten clones occupy roughly 40% of the sample.

TCRbeta repertoires were measured from mRNA instead of genomic DNA, an approach that captures expressed receptors. Leukocytes from the buffy coat were collected into Trizol, and RNA was extracted using the Direct-zol RNA MiniPrep Plus kit with no cell sorting. To separate plasma, buffy coat and red blood cells, EDTA blood tubes were immediately centrifuged at 4 degrees C. This receptor was taken from a human donor in good health. Input material: peripheral blood.

The CDR3 region reads CASSFGASGDTDTQYF. The bases are TGCGCCAGCAGCTTTGGTGCTAGCGGAGATACAGATACGCAGTATTTT. This chain joins TRBV5-1 to TRBJ2-3; TRBD2 agrees with 7 junctional bases. The V end gives up 2 bases and the J end 3 bases, leaving 9 bases in the junction not matched to a gene. Looking up the germline V gene yields CDR1 SGHRS and CDR2 YFSETQ. The CDR3, from cysteine to phenylalanine, totals 16 residues. CDR3 DNA is the only sequence kept; it has 48 bases, read in frame from the first base.